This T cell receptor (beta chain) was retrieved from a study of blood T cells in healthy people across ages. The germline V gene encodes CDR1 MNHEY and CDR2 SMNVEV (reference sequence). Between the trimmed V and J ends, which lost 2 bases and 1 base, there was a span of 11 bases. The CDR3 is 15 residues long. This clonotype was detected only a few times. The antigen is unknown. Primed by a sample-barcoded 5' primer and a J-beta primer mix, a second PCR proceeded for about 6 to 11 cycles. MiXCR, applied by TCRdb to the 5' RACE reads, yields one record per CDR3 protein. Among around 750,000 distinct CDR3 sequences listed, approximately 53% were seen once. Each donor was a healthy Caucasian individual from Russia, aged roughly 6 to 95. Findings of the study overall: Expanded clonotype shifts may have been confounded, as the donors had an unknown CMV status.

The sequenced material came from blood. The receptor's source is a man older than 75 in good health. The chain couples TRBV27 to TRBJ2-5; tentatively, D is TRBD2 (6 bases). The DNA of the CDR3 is TGTGCCAGCAGTTTAGGGACGCGGGGCCAAGAGACCCAGTACTTC. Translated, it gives CASSLGTRGQETQYF.